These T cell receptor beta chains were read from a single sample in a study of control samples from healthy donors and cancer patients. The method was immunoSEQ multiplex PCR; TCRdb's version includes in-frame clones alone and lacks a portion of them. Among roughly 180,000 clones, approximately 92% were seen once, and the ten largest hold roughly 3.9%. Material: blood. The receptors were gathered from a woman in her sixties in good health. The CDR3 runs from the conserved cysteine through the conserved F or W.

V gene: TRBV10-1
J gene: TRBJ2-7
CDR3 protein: CASIRLFGDYEQYF

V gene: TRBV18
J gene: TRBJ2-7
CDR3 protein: CASSPPSGTAYEQYF

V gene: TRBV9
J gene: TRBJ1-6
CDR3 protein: CASSVTGGDSPLHF

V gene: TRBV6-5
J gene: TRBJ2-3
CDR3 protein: CASRIAGYTDTQYF

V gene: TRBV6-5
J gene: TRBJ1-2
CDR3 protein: CASRTGADYGYTF

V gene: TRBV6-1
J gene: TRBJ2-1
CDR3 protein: CASSRSNEQFF

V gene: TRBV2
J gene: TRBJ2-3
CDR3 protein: CASSERRGTDTQYF

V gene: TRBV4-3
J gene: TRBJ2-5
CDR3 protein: CASSQDLGLGETQYF

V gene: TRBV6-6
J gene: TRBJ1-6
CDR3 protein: CASDPHQGSSPLHF

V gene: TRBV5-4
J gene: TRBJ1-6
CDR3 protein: CASSTPGTGYSPLHF

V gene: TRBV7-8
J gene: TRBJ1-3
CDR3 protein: CASSPVSSSGNTIYF

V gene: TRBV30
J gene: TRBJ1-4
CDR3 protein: CAWSKGEKLFF

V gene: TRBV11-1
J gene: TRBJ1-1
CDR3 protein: CASSLGGHMGTEAFF

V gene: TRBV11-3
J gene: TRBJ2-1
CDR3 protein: CASSSVATQSYNEQFF

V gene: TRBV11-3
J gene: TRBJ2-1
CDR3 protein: CASSAAAGRYNEQFF

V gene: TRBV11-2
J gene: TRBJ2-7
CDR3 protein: CASSLRPDSYEQYF

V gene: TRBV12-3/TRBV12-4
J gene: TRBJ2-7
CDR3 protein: CASSRQFEQYF

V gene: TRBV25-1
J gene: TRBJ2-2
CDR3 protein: CASSSRRAPNTGELFF

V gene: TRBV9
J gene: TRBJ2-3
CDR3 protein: CASSPPYGPRDTQYF

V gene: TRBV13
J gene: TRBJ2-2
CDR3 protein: CASKGTDTGELFF

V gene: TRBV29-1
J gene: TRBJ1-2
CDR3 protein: CSSGQDYGYTF

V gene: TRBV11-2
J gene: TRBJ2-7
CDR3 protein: CASSPDRNSYEQYF

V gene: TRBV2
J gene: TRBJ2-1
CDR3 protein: CASSSGTRLVEQFF

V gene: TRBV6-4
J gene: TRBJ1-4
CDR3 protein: CASRPTGTHEKLFF